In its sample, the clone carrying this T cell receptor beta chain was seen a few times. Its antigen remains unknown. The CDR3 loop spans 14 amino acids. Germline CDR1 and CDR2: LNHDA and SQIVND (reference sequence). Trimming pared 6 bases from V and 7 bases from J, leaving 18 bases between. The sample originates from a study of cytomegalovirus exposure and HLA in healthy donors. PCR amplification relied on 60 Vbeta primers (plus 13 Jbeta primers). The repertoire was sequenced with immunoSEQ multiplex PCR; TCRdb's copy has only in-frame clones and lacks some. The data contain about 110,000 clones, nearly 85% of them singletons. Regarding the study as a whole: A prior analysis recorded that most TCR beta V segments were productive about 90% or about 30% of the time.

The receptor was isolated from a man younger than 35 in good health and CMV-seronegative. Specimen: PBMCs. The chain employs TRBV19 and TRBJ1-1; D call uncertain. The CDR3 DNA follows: TGTGCCAGTAGAAGATTAGGAGAGGCCATTGAAGCTTTCTTT. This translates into CASRRLGEAIEAFF.